A selection of T cell receptor beta chains follows, all from one sample in a study of T-cell memory formation after mild COVID-19. In TCRdb, the 5' RACE reads were re-called with MiXCR into one record per CDR3 protein. The repertoire holds more than 300,000 distinct CDR3 sequences, under 25% seen once, with roughly 23% in the top ten. The sample comprised PBMCs or a T cell subset sorted from them (not recorded which). These receptors were taken from a man between 18 and 29 years old who had mild COVID-19 (a few samples of this study predate the infection). Cell type and time point are not known. CDR3s include the opening cysteine and the closing phenylalanine or tryptophan. The order of the fields is clone size, J gene, V gene, D gene, CDR3 DNA, CDR3 protein. A D gene is named only where the DNA matches it firmly. Expanded clones get a size class; other rows say once, few or many, or leave the size out.

>NA|TRBJ2-1|TRBV7-2|NA
TGTGCCAGCAGCTTACCTACTAGGAATGAGCAGTTCTTC
CASSLPTRNEQFF
>few|TRBJ2-5|TRBV10-3|NA
TGTGCCATCAGTGATCCGGAGGGAGAGACCCAGTACTTC
CAISDPEGETQYF
>few|TRBJ2-7|TRBV20-1|TRBD1
TGCAGTGCTAGAGAGAGGGACAGGGTACACGAGCAGTACTTC
CSARERDRVHEQYF
>few|TRBJ1-1|TRBV7-9|TRBD1
TGTGCCAGCAGCCCAGGGACAGGGCATCGAGACACTGAAGCTTTCTTT
CASSPGTGHRDTEAFF
>NA|TRBJ2-1|TRBV20-1|NA
TGCAGTGCTGACTCCGGGACCACATACAATGAGCAGTTCTTC
CSADSGTTYNEQFF
>NA|TRBJ1-2|TRBV20-1|NA
TGCAGTGCCAGAGATGGGAGGGGCTATGGCTACACCTTC
CSARDGRGYGYTF
>few|TRBJ1-5|TRBV12-3/TRBV12-4|NA
TGTGCCAGCAGTTTAGGGAGGTCAAGCAATCAGCCCCAGCATTTT
CASSLGRSSNQPQHF
>few|TRBJ2-5|TRBV6-5|NA
TGTGCCAGCTTAGGGGGGGCCAGAGAGACCCAGTACTTC
CASLGGARETQYF
>few|TRBJ1-1|TRBV5-1|TRBD1
TGCGCCGGACACAGGGGGGACAACACTGAAGCTTTCTTT
CAGHRGDNTEAFF
>few|TRBJ2-2|TRBV7-2|TRBD1
TGTGCCAGCAGCCCCGGACAGGACCGGGAGCTGTTTTTT
CASSPGQDRELFF
>few|TRBJ1-1|TRBV5-1|TRBD1
TGCGCCAGCAGCCCCCCCGGGACAGGGGGCATGAACACTGAAGCTTTCTTT
CASSPPGTGGMNTEAFF